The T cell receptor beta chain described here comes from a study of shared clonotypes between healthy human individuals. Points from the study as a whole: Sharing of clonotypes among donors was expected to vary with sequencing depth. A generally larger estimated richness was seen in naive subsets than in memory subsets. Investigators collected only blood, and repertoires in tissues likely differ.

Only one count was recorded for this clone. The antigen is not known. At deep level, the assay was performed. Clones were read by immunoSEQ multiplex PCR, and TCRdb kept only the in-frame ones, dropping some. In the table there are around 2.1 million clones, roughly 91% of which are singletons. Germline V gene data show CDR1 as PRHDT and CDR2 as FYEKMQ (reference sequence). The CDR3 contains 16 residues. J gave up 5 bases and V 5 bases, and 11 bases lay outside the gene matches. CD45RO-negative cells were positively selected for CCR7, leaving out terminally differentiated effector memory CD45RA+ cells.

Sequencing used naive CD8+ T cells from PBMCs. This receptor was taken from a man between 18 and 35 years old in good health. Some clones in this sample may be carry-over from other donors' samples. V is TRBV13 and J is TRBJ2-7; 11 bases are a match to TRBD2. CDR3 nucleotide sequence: TGTGCCAGCAGCCCCGCCGGGACTAGCGGCTTTCACGAGCAGTACTTC. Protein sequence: CASSPAGTSGFHEQYF.